This is a list of T cell receptor beta chains from one sample in a study of cytomegalovirus exposure and HLA in healthy donors. Profiling relied on immunoSEQ multiplex PCR, and the TCRdb table lists in-frame clones only, not all of them. The data contain 200,000 to 250,000 clones, just over 75% of them singletons. The sequenced sample was PBMCs. The origin of the receptors is a woman aged 60-70 years in good health and CMV-seropositive. Both conserved end residues are part of each CDR3. D genes are given only for firm matches. Rows give clone size only sometimes, using once, few, many, or a class for an expanded clone.

clone size: once; J gene: TRBJ2-1; D gene: NA; V gene: TRBV4-3; CDR3 DNA: TGCGCCAGCAGCCGTTCGGGATCTTTTTCTCGTTTGGAGCAGTTCTTC; CDR3 protein: CASSRSGSFSRLEQFF
clone size: NA; J gene: TRBJ1-3; D gene: TRBD1; V gene: TRBV9; CDR3 DNA: TGTGCCAGCAGCGACCGGACAGGGAGCGGAAACACCATATATTTT; CDR3 protein: CASSDRTGSGNTIYF
clone size: NA; J gene: TRBJ2-7; D gene: TRBD1; V gene: TRBV7-9; CDR3 DNA: TGTGCCAGCAGCCGGACAGGGAACTCTCACGAGCAGTACTTC; CDR3 protein: CASSRTGNSHEQYF
clone size: NA; J gene: TRBJ1-3; D gene: NA; V gene: TRBV5-6; CDR3 DNA: TGTGCCAGCAGCTTGTATGCTGGAAACACCATATATTTT; CDR3 protein: CASSLYAGNTIYF
clone size: NA; J gene: TRBJ2-1; D gene: NA; V gene: TRBV5-6; CDR3 DNA: TGTGCCAGCAGCTTGGTTATTAGTCAGGGTTTGAATGAGCAGTTCTTC; CDR3 protein: CASSLVISQGLNEQFF
clone size: NA; J gene: TRBJ1-2; D gene: TRBD1; V gene: TRBV5-4; CDR3 DNA: TGTGCCAGCATCCGGGACAGATCAAACTATGGCTACACCTTC; CDR3 protein: CASIRDRSNYGYTF
clone size: NA; J gene: TRBJ1-1; D gene: NA; V gene: TRBV2; CDR3 DNA: TGTGCCAGCAGTGGGCAGTTCAACACTGAAGCTTTCTTT; CDR3 protein: CASSGQFNTEAFF
clone size: NA; J gene: TRBJ1-5; D gene: NA; V gene: TRBV10-3; CDR3 DNA: TGTGCCATCAGTGACAGGGGAGGCAATCAGCCCCAGCATTTT; CDR3 protein: CAISDRGGNQPQHF
clone size: few; J gene: TRBJ1-4; D gene: TRBD1; V gene: TRBV11-2; CDR3 DNA: TGTGCCAGCAGCTTCAGGGGGCGGGGTAATGAAAAACTGTTTTTT; CDR3 protein: CASSFRGRGNEKLFF
clone size: NA; J gene: TRBJ2-7; D gene: TRBD1; V gene: TRBV18; CDR3 DNA: TGTGCCAGCTCATCGTACGGTGGGACAGCAACCTTCGAGCAGTACTTC; CDR3 protein: CASSSYGGTATFEQYF
clone size: few; J gene: TRBJ1-1; D gene: NA; V gene: TRBV10-3; CDR3 DNA: TGTGCCATAAGAGACAGGGAAGCTTTCTTT; CDR3 protein: CAIRDREAFF
clone size: NA; J gene: TRBJ2-7; D gene: TRBD2; V gene: TRBV4-1; CDR3 DNA: TGCGCCAGCAGCCAAGATCGGTTCAGCGGGAGAGCCTACGAGCAGTACTTC; CDR3 protein: CASSQDRFSGRAYEQYF
clone size: NA; J gene: TRBJ2-5; D gene: TRBD2; V gene: TRBV5-4; CDR3 DNA: TGTGCCAGCAGCCCCTTGACTAGCGGGAGAGGTGGAGAGACCCAGTACTTC; CDR3 protein: CASSPLTSGRGGETQYF
clone size: NA; J gene: TRBJ1-3; D gene: NA; V gene: TRBV9; CDR3 DNA: TGTGCCAGCAGCGTAGAGGGATCAGGGGCAACCTCTGGAAACACCATATATTTT; CDR3 protein: CASSVEGSGATSGNTIYF
clone size: NA; J gene: TRBJ1-4; D gene: NA; V gene: TRBV5-5; CDR3 DNA: TGTGCCAGCAGCTGGACCCCAGGGAAAAGTGAAAAACTGTTTTTT; CDR3 protein: CASSWTPGKSEKLFF
clone size: NA; J gene: TRBJ1-2; D gene: NA; V gene: TRBV7-6; CDR3 DNA: TGTGCCAGCAGCCCTGGGGGCTCGGGCTATGGCTACACCTTC; CDR3 protein: CASSPGGSGYGYTF
clone size: NA; J gene: TRBJ1-1; D gene: TRBD1; V gene: TRBV5-1; CDR3 DNA: TGCGCCAGCAGCTTAGGGACAGGCGCGGGTGAAGCTTTCTTT; CDR3 protein: CASSLGTGAGEAFF
clone size: few; J gene: TRBJ2-3; D gene: TRBD1; V gene: TRBV7-9; CDR3 DNA: TGTGCCAGCAGCTCCGGACAGGGGGAAACAGATACGCAGTATTTT; CDR3 protein: CASSSGQGETDTQYF
clone size: NA; J gene: TRBJ2-1; D gene: TRBD2; V gene: TRBV11-2; CDR3 DNA: TGTGCCAGCAGCGGATTACTAGCGGGAGATGTTGAGCAGTTCTTC; CDR3 protein: CASSGLLAGDVEQFF
clone size: few; J gene: TRBJ2-7; D gene: TRBD1; V gene: TRBV6-1; CDR3 DNA: TGTGCCAGCAGCCGAACAGGGGCGCGCTACGAGCAGTACTTC; CDR3 protein: CASSRTGARYEQYF
clone size: NA; J gene: TRBJ2-7; D gene: NA; V gene: TRBV5-1; CDR3 DNA: TGCGCCAGCAGCTTGGCCGCGGAATCCTACGAGCAGTACTTC; CDR3 protein: CASSLAAESYEQYF
clone size: NA; J gene: TRBJ1-1; D gene: TRBD1; V gene: TRBV10-1; CDR3 DNA: TGCGCCAGCAGTGAGTCGCGATTACAGGGGGCTCCAATGAACACTGAAGCTTTCTTT; CDR3 protein: CASSESRLQGAPMNTEAFF
clone size: once; J gene: TRBJ1-5; D gene: TRBD1; V gene: TRBV11-2; CDR3 DNA: TGTGCCAGCAGCTTAGGACAGGGTTGGAATCAGCCCCAGCATTTT; CDR3 protein: CASSLGQGWNQPQHF
clone size: NA; J gene: TRBJ2-1; D gene: TRBD2; V gene: TRBV6-1; CDR3 DNA: TGTGCCAGCAGCATACCGGGACTAGCGAACAAAGAGTTCTTC; CDR3 protein: CASSIPGLANKEFF
clone size: NA; J gene: TRBJ1-2; D gene: NA; V gene: TRBV6-5; CDR3 DNA: TGTGCCAGCACTTCCCAGGTCTTCTATGGCTACACCTTC; CDR3 protein: CASTSQVFYGYTF
clone size: once; J gene: TRBJ2-7; D gene: NA; V gene: TRBV27; CDR3 DNA: TGTGCCAGCAGTTTATCGGCGACACACTACGAGCAGTACTTC; CDR3 protein: CASSLSATHYEQYF
clone size: NA; J gene: TRBJ2-5; D gene: TRBD2; V gene: TRBV7-9; CDR3 DNA: TGTGCCAGCAGCCGGGGGGGCGAGCAAGAGACCCAGTACTTC; CDR3 protein: CASSRGGEQETQYF
clone size: NA; J gene: TRBJ1-4; D gene: TRBD1; V gene: TRBV28; CDR3 DNA: TGTGCCAGCAGCAGGGGGCAGTCTAATGAAAAACTGTTTTTT; CDR3 protein: CASSRGQSNEKLFF
clone size: NA; J gene: TRBJ2-1; D gene: TRBD2; V gene: TRBV9; CDR3 DNA: TGTGCCAGCAGCCTCGCCGGACTAGCGGGGTTAAATGAGCAGTTCTTC; CDR3 protein: CASSLAGLAGLNEQFF
clone size: NA; J gene: TRBJ1-6; D gene: NA; V gene: TRBV28; CDR3 DNA: TGTGCCAGCAGTCCAATGTCAGGGGATACCGGTTCACCCCTCCACTTT; CDR3 protein: CASSPMSGDTGSPLHF
clone size: NA; J gene: TRBJ1-4; D gene: TRBD1; V gene: TRBV11-2; CDR3 DNA: TGTGCCAGCAGCCTACGGACAGGGTCGGGAGAAAAACTGTTTTTT; CDR3 protein: CASSLRTGSGEKLFF
clone size: NA; J gene: TRBJ2-4; D gene: TRBD1; V gene: TRBV30; CDR3 DNA: TGTGCCTGTACAGGGGGTGAAGCCAAAAACATTCAGTACTTC; CDR3 protein: CACTGGEAKNIQYF
clone size: NA; J gene: TRBJ2-1; D gene: TRBD1; V gene: TRBV6-4; CDR3 DNA: TGTGCCAGCAGTGACGGGACAGGGGGCAATGAGCAGTTCTTC; CDR3 protein: CASSDGTGGNEQFF
clone size: NA; J gene: TRBJ2-1; D gene: TRBD2; V gene: TRBV7-7; CDR3 DNA: TGTGCCAGCAGCCCTATAACTAGCGGGGGGCCGGGCCCTGAGCAGTTCTTC; CDR3 protein: CASSPITSGGPGPEQFF
clone size: NA; J gene: TRBJ1-4; D gene: NA; V gene: TRBV5-1; CDR3 DNA: TGCGCCAGCAGCTTGCCAGGGTCCGATGAAAAACTGTTTTTT; CDR3 protein: CASSLPGSDEKLFF
clone size: NA; J gene: TRBJ2-1; D gene: NA; V gene: TRBV11-3; CDR3 DNA: TGTGCCAGCAGCCCCAGCGGATCCTCCTACAATGAGCAGTTCTTC; CDR3 protein: CASSPSGSSYNEQFF
clone size: NA; J gene: TRBJ2-7; D gene: NA; V gene: TRBV7-9; CDR3 DNA: TGTGCCAGCAGCTTAGTAGGGGGAAACTCCTACGAGCAGTACTTC; CDR3 protein: CASSLVGGNSYEQYF
clone size: NA; J gene: TRBJ2-7; D gene: NA; V gene: TRBV6-5; CDR3 DNA: TGTGCCAGCAGTTACATGGCAGGGAGGAGCTCCTACGAGCAGTACTTC; CDR3 protein: CASSYMAGRSSYEQYF
clone size: NA; J gene: TRBJ2-5; D gene: NA; V gene: TRBV6-6; CDR3 DNA: TGTGCCAGCAGCGGTTGGGCGGGCATGGAGACCCAGTACTTC; CDR3 protein: CASSGWAGMETQYF
clone size: NA; J gene: TRBJ2-1; D gene: TRBD1; V gene: TRBV6-5; CDR3 DNA: TGTGCCAGTCTTAGACAGGGAAGCTCCTACAATGAGCAGTTCTTC; CDR3 protein: CASLRQGSSYNEQFF
clone size: NA; J gene: TRBJ2-1; D gene: TRBD2; V gene: TRBV28; CDR3 DNA: TGTGCCAGCAGTCCCGGACTAGCAGGGAACAATGAGCAGTTCTTC; CDR3 protein: CASSPGLAGNNEQFF
clone size: once; J gene: TRBJ2-2; D gene: TRBD1; V gene: TRBV7-8; CDR3 DNA: TGTGCCAGCAGACCCGGGACAGCGAACACCGGGGAGCTGTTTTTT; CDR3 protein: CASRPGTANTGELFF
clone size: NA; J gene: TRBJ1-5; D gene: TRBD1; V gene: TRBV10-3; CDR3 DNA: TGTGCCATCAAGGGACAGGAACATCAGCCCCAGCATTTT; CDR3 protein: CAIKGQEHQPQHF
clone size: NA; J gene: TRBJ1-5; D gene: NA; V gene: TRBV7-2; CDR3 DNA: TGTGCCAGCAGCTTAGAGCCGGGATCCAATCAGCCCCAGCATTTT; CDR3 protein: CASSLEPGSNQPQHF
clone size: NA; J gene: TRBJ1-1; D gene: NA; V gene: TRBV23-1; CDR3 DNA: TGCGCCAGCAGTCAATCGGGGCAGACGAACACTGAAGCTTTCTTT; CDR3 protein: CASSQSGQTNTEAFF
clone size: NA; J gene: TRBJ2-3; D gene: TRBD2; V gene: TRBV19; CDR3 DNA: TGTGCCAGTAGTGGGAGGGCCGTAGATACGCAGTATTTT; CDR3 protein: CASSGRAVDTQYF
clone size: once; J gene: TRBJ1-3; D gene: NA; V gene: TRBV9; CDR3 DNA: TGTGCCAGCAGCGTAGGCACGGGGACACCCGGAAACACCATATATTTT; CDR3 protein: CASSVGTGTPGNTIYF
clone size: NA; J gene: TRBJ2-1; D gene: NA; V gene: TRBV4-1; CDR3 DNA: TGCGCCAGCAGCCAAGATCCCGGCGGATCTTACTACAATGAGCAGTTCTTC; CDR3 protein: CASSQDPGGSYYNEQFF
clone size: NA; J gene: TRBJ2-7; D gene: NA; V gene: TRBV5-1; CDR3 DNA: TGCGCCAGCAGCCGGGACGGGGGAAGAGGGGAGCAGTACTTC; CDR3 protein: CASSRDGGRGEQYF
clone size: NA; J gene: TRBJ2-5; D gene: NA; V gene: TRBV10-2; CDR3 DNA: TGCGCCAGCAGTGAGGTGGGAGGAGAGACCCAGTACTTC; CDR3 protein: CASSEVGGETQYF